The T cell receptor beta chain under discussion was sequenced for a study of shared clonotypes between healthy human individuals (dated by TCRdb to between 2020 and 2021). For context, the study as a whole: A few men and two women, aged 18 to 49 years, made up the cohort. For each donor, CD4 naive and CD4 memory were each run on three plates, CD8 naive on two plates, and CD8 memory on one plate. Blood TCR repertoires of five healthy adults were deeply sequenced to estimate repertoire size and the extent of clonotype sharing between individuals. To increase sequencing depth and limit assay-specific biases, different laboratories used diverse techniques to prepare libraries and sequence TCR repertoires. Leukapheresis yielded between about 0.85 and 10 billion PBMCs per donor.

The donors were healthy, HIV-negative adults who had no recently reported acute infections or vaccinations. Every donor was a Caucasian adult living in Nashville, Tennessee, USA. CD4+ T cells were enriched by magnetic negative selection, after which naive cells were positively selected on CD45RA and the negative fraction was taken as the memory subset. After blood collection by leukapheresis, PBMCs were isolated using Ficoll-Histopaque density gradient centrifugation and then cryopreserved in the vapor phase of liquid nitrogen. Analytical flow cytometry was used to check the purity and quantity of each magnetically sorted T cell population. From each sorted fraction, genomic DNA was isolated and quantified by UV absorbance on a Nanodrop 2000c. The CDR3 numbers 17 residues from cysteine through phenylalanine. The entry retains the CDR3 DNA only, 51 bases that are in frame from base 1. From a lookup of the germline V gene, CDR1 and CDR2 are KGHSH and LQKENI. Deletion took 2 bases off V and 5 bases off J, with a span of 21 bases between the germline ends.

Using the deep immunoSEQ assay, TCR CDR3 regions were amplified from genomic DNA by multiplex PCR. For each cell subset, the extracted genomic DNA was distributed evenly across all wells of several immunoSEQ 96-well plates, and each plate served as one replicate. For sorted subsets, roughly 200 ng of genomic DNA, equivalent to around 31,000 T cell genomes, went into each replicate PCR. Purified libraries were quantified with a Qubit 3.0 fluorometer, sized on a Bioanalyzer 2100, and re-quantified with the KAPA Library Quantification kit. Every immunoSEQ 96-well plate was sequenced on a separate single-read 150-cycle Illumina NextSeq 550 flow cell. On the authors' methods: The immunoSEQ output contained only junctional sequences without quality scores, so filtering could not match that applied to full-length reads. Sequences were annotated with PyIR, a Python wrapper for IgBLAST v1.9, using IMGT germline references to assign V/J genes and CDR3. Reads were filtered out if the reads had weak V/J assignments (E-value above 1e-6), no CDR3, stop codons, out-of-frame junctions, or ambiguous translated residues. V3J clonotypes were defined as sequences sharing an identical inferred V gene, J gene, and CDR3 amino acid sequence. To compute the percentage overlap between repertoires, the number of shared unique clonotypes was divided by the size of the smaller repertoire. Repertoire richness was assessed with RTK rarefaction, the Chao1 estimator, and Recon v2.1 estimates of unobserved clonotypes. Generation probabilities for all TCRbeta clonotypes obtained by the gDNA method from a handful of donors were computed using OLGA. What TCRdb holds here is the immuneACCESS table cut down to in-frame rearrangements. Part of the clones is not present; checked against another copy, under half of the missing clones reflect an unresolved V gene, and the others are unexplained. That table supplies the V and J calls and clone size; D and trimming were determined from the DNA. Counted in this sample were 950,000 to 1,200,000 clones; approximately 80% of them appeared once. Roughly 0.9% of the sample lies in the top ten.

What the study reported, not specific to this receptor: Pairwise subsampling indicated that sequencing depth was expected to affect the degree of clonotype sharing among donors. Only blood was sampled, and tissue TCR repertoires likely differ from those in blood. When several donors were compared, the shared fraction of clonotypes was 5% to 6.5% for naive CD4, 3.5% for naive CD8, 2% to 2.5% for memory CD4, and roughly 0.43% for memory CD8. Naive subsets generally had larger estimated clonotype richness than memory subsets. Even with the large sequencing depth, rarefaction of the sorted-subset datasets indicated that sequencing was incomplete. The small number of donors limited the genetic and exposure-history diversity represented. Compared with non-shared clonotypes, clonotypes shared by all four sorted-subset donors had higher generation probabilities.

Note on this clone: Its cognate antigen has yet to be identified. Qualities for individual bases were not recorded, and no much larger clone is one base off.

The sample was memory CD4+ T cells from PBMCs. Sample cell subset or site, as interpreted from the label and publication: CD45RA-negative fraction. The V and J segments used are TRBV18 and TRBJ1-2; confidence is insufficient to name the D gene. The receptor's source is a man aged 18-30 years in good health. Some clones in this sample may be carry-over from other donors' samples. CDR3 protein: CASSPNFDPAGGYGYTF. The nucleotides are TGTGCCAGCTCACCAAACTTCGATCCGGCCGGAGGGTATGGCTACACCTTC.